This TCR beta chain was documented in a study of blood T cells in healthy people across ages. Study-wide results and limits: Long-lived and aged donors differed, with more naive CD4+ cells and higher diversity in the long-lived. Donor CMV status, an unknown factor, possibly confounded changes in expanded clonotypes.

Regarding this clonotype: No antigen is known for it.

The germline CDR1 and CDR2 sequences are MNHNS and SASEGT. V lost 6 bases and J 2 bases, leaving 17 bases between the germline ends. The CDR3 extends over 15 amino acids. A second PCR of roughly 7 to 11 cycles used a sample-barcoded 5' primer and a J-beta primer mix. TCRdb reprocessed the 5' RACE reads with MiXCR, giving one entry per CDR3 protein. The profile shows roughly 730,000 distinct CDR3 sequences, approximately 53% of them singletons. This clonotype originated in a middle-aged man in good health. This rearrangement joins TRBV6-1 to TRBJ2-7; tentatively, D is TRBD1 (5 bases). The sample taken for sequencing was blood. The CDR3 here is CASSVQDSSTYEQYF. The DNA for the CDR3 is TGTGCCAGCAGCGTACAAGACAGTTCGACCTACGAGCAGTACTTC.